This TCR beta chain appears in the sequencing data of a study of a mutant IDH1 vaccine in newly diagnosed glioma. Study context: Following radiotherapy alone, or alongside temozolomide cycles, vaccination was started after an interval of 4-6 weeks.

Points on this clone: What it binds is unknown.

As for time point: week 35, safety follow-up. A single vaccine dose contained 300 ug of mutant IDH1 20-mer peptide, and topical imiquimod was used with it. CDR3 size: 14 residues. The trim removed 4 bases at V and 2 bases at J, leaving 5 bases unmatched. The germline CDR1 and CDR2 sequences are SGHDT and YYEEEE. Assay: immunoSEQ multiplex PCR; the TCRdb copy retains only in-frame clones and omits some. The sample lists about 69,000 clones, more than 75% occurring once. This material consisted of PBMCs, taken from a glioma patient whose treatment included an IDH1 peptide vaccine. This chain uses TRBV5-6 with TRBJ1-2; 7 bases match TRBD1. This TCR was recovered from a man in his thirties or forties with glioma. The CDR3 protein is CASSLPTGNYGYTF. CDR3 DNA: TGTGCCAGCAGCCTACCGACAGGGAACTATGGCTACACCTTC.